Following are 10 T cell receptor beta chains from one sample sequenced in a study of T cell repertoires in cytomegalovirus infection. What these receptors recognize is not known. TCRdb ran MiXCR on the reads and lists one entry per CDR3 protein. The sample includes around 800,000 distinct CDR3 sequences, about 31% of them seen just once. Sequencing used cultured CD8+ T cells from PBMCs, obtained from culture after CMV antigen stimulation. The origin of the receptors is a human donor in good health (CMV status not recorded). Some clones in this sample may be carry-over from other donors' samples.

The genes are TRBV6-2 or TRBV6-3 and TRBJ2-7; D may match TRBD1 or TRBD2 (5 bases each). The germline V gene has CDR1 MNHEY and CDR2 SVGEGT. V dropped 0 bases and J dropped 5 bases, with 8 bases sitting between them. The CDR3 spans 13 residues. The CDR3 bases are TGTGCCAGCAGTTACTCTGGGACGAACGAGCAGTACGTC. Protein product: CASSYSGTNEQYV.

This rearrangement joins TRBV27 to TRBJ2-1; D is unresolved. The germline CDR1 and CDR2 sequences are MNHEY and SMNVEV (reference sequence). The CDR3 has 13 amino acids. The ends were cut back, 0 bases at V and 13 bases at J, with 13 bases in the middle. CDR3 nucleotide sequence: TGTGCCAGCAGTTTATCCAGGATGGGTGAACAGTTCTTC. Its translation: CASSLSRMGEQFF.

The CDR3 bases are TGTGCCAGCAGCGACCCGGGACAGGGGGTCGAAGCTTTCTTT. It yields the protein CASSDPGQGVEAFF. The chain uses TRBV7-3 and TRBJ1-1, with TRBD1 matching over 11 bases. There are 14 residues in the CDR3. The V segment lost 5 bases and the J segment 8 bases; nucleotides outside the gene matches: 7. Germline CDR1 reads SGHTA; CDR2 reads FQGTGA.

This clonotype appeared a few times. DNA for the CDR3: TGCGCCAGCAGCCAAGATGACAGGGGGGGGACTGAAGCTTTCTTT. This gives the protein CASSQDDRGGTEAFF. The chain combines TRBV4-1 with TRBJ1-1; 9 positions agree with TRBD1. V dropped 0 bases and J dropped 5; count of bases not matched to a gene: 4. This CDR3 spans 15 amino acids. CDR1 and CDR2 (germline): MGHRA, YSYEKL.

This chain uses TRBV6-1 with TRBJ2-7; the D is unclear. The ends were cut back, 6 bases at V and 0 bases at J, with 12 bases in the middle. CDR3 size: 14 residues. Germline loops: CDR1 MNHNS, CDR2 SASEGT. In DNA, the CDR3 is TGTGCCAGCAGAAACCTCCTTGCCTCCTACGAGCAGTACTTC. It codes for CASRNLLASYEQYF.

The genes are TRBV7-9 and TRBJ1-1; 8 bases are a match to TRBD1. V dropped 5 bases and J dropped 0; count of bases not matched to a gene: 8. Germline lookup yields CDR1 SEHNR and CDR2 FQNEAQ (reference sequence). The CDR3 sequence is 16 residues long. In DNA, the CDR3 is TGTGCCAGCAGCCTAGGGTACAGGGGGATGAACACTGAAGCTTTCTTT. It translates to CASSLGYRGMNTEAFF.

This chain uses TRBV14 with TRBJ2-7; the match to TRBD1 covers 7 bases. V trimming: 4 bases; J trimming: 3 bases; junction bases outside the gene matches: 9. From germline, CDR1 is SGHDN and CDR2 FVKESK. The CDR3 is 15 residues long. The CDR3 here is CASSREGAKFYEQYF. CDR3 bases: TGTGCCAGCAGCCGTGAGGGGGCCAAGTTCTACGAGCAGTACTTC.

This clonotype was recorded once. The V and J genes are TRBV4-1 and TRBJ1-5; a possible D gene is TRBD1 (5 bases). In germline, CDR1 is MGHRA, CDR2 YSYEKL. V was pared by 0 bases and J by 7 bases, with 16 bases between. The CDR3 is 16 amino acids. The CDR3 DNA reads TGCGCCAGCAGCCAAGATTTGGCAGGGTTAGGACAGCCCCAGCATTTT. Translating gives CASSQDLAGLGQPQHF.

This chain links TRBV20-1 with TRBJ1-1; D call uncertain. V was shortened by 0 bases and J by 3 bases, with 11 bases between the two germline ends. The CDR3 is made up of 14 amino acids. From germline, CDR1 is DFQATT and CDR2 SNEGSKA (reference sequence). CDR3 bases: TGCAGTGCTAGAGACCCCAGGTCGGACACTGAAGCTTTCTTT. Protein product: CSARDPRSDTEAFF.

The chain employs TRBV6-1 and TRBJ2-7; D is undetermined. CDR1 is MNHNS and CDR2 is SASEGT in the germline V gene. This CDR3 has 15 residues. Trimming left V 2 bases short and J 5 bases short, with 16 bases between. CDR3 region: CASSELGTSFHEQYV. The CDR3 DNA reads TGTGCCAGCAGTGAACTGGGAACATCGTTCCACGAGCAGTACGTC.